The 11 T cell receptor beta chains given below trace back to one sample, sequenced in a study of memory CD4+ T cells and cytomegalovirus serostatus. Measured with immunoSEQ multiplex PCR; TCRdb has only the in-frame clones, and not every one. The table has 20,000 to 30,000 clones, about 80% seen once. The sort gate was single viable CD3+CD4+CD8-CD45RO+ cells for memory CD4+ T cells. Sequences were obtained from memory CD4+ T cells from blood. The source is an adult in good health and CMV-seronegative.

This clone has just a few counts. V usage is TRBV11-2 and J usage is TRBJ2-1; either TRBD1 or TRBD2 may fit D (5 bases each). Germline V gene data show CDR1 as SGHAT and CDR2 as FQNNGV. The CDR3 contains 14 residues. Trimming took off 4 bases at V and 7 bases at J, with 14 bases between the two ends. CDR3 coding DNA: TGTGCCAGCAGCTCAAACCGGGACGGTAATGAGCAGTTCTTC. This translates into CASSSNRDGNEQFF.

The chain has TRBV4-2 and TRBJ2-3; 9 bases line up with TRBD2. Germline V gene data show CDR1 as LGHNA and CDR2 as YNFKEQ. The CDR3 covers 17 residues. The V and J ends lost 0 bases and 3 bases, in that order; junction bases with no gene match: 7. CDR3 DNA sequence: TGTGCCAGCAGCCAAGATCGCGGGGGGGCCGGAACAGATACGCAGTATTTT. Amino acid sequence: CASSQDRGGAGTDTQYF.

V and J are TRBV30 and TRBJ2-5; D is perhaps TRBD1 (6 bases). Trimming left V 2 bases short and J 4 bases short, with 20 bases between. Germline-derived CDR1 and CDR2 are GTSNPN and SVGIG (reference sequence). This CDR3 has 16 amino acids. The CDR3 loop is CAWSRLDRSPPETQYF. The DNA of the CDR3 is TGTGCCTGGAGTCGCTTGGACAGAAGTCCCCCAGAGACCCAGTACTTC.

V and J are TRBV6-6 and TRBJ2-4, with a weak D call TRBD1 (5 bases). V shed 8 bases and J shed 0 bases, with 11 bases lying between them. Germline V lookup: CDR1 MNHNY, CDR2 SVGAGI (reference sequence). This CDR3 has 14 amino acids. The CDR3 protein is CASAGKLAKNIQYF. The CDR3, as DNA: TGTGCCAGCGCAGGGAAACTAGCCAAAAACATTCAGTACTTC.

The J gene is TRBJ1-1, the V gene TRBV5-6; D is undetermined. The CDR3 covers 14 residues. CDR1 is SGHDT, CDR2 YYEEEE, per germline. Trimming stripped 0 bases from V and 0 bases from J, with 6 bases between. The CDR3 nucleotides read TGTGCCAGCAGCTTGGACAGAATGAACACTGAAGCTTTCTTT. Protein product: CASSLDRMNTEAFF.

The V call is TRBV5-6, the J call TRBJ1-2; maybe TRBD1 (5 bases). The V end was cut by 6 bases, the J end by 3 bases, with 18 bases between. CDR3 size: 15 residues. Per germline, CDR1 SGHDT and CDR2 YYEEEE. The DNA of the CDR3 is TGTGCCAGCAAACGGGCGAGGGACTACTACTATGGCTACACCTTC. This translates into CASKRARDYYYGYTF. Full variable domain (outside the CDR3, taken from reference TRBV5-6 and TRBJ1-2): DAGVTQSPTHLIKTRGQQVTLRCSPKSGHDTVSWYQQALGQGPQFIFQYYEEEERQRGNFPDRFSGHQFPNYSSELNVNALLLGDSALYLCASKRARDYYYGYTFGSGTRLTVV.

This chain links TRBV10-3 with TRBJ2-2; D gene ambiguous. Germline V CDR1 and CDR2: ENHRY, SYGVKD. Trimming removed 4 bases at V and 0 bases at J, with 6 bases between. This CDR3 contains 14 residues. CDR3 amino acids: CAISGKTNTGELFF. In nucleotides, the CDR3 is TGTGCCATCAGTGGGAAGACGAACACCGGGGAGCTGTTTTTT.

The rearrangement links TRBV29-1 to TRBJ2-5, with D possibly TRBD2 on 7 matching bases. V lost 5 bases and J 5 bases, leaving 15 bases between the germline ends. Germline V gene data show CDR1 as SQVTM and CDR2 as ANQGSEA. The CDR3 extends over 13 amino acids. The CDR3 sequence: CSVFGGGWETQYF. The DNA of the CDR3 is TGCAGCGTTTTTGGCGGGGGCTGGGAGACCCAGTACTTC. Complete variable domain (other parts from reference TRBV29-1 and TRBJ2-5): SAVISQKPSRDICQRGTSLTIQCQVDSQVTMMFWYRQQPGQSLTLIATANQGSEATYESGFVIDKFPISRPNLTFSTLTVSNMSPEDSSIYLCSVFGGGWETQYFGPGTRLLVL.

CDR3 coding DNA: TGTGCCAGCAGGCCCGCGGGACAAGGGAGTCAGCCCCAGCATTTT. Amino acid sequence: CASRPAGQGSQPQHF. V is TRBV28 and J is TRBJ1-5; D is perhaps TRBD1 (6 bases). Germline V gives CDR1 MDHEN, CDR2 SYDVKM. The CDR3 sequence is 15 residues long. V dropped 6 bases and J dropped 6 bases, with 18 bases sitting between them.

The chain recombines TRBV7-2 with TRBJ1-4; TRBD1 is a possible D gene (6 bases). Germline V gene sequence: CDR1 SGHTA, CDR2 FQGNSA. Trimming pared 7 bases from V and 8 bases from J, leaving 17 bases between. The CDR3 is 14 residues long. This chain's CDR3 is CASTLGQGLEKLFF. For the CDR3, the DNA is TGTGCCAGCACCCTGGGGCAGGGGTTGGAAAAACTGTTTTTT.

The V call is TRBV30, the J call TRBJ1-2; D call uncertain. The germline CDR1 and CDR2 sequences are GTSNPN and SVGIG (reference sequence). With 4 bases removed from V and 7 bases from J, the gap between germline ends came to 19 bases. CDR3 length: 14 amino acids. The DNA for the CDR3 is TGTGCCTGGACCCAGCCACTGCGGAGTACTGGCTACACCTTC. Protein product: CAWTQPLRSTGYTF.